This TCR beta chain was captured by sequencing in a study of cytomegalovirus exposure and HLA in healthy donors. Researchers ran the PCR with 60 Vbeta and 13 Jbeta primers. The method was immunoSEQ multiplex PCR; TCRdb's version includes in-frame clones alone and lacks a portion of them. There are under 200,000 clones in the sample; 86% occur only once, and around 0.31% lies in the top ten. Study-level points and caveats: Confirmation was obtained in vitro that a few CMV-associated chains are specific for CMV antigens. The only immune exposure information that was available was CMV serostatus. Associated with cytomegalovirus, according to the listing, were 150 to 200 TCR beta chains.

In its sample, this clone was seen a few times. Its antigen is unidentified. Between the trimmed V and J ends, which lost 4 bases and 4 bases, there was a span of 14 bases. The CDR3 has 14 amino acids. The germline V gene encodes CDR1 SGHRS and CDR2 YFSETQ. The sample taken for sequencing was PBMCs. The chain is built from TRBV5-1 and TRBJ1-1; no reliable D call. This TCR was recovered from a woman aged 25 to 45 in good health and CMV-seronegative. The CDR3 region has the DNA TGCGCCAGCAGCCCGAACATAGGGAGCACTGAAGCTTTCTTT. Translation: CASSPNIGSTEAFF.